Below, 25 T cell receptor beta chains from the same sample are listed, as sequenced in a study of T-cell memory formation after mild COVID-19. TCRdb ran MiXCR on the 5' RACE reads and lists one entry per CDR3 protein. The sample has around 250,000 distinct CDR3 sequences, approximately 10% seen once; the top ten hold roughly 21%. Sequencing was performed on PBMCs or a T cell subset sorted from them (not recorded which). These receptors were collected from a man younger than 30 who had mild COVID-19 (a few samples of this study predate the infection). Cell type and time point are not known.

This clonotype has just a few counts. As DNA, the CDR3 is TGCAGCGTTGAGCCACAGACAGATACGCAGTATTTT. It yields the protein CSVEPQTDTQYF. The chain carries TRBV29-1 and TRBJ2-3; no firm D call. CDR1 is SQVTM and CDR2 is ANQGSEA in the germline V gene. V dropped 3 bases and J dropped 3 bases, with 7 bases sitting between them. This CDR3 has 12 residues.

The chain couples TRBV29-1 to TRBJ1-3; no clear D. Looked up from germline, CDR1 is SQVTM and CDR2 is ANQGSEA. The CDR3 is made up of 14 amino acids. V dropped 7 bases and J dropped 0 bases, with 13 bases sitting between them. DNA of the CDR3: TGCAGCGCCGACGAGTCTCGCTCTGGAAACACCATATATTTT. Protein sequence: CSADESRSGNTIYF.

The chain joins TRBV3-1 to TRBJ2-1; TRBD2 matches at 9 bases. Trimming at V came to 0 bases and at J to 8 bases, leaving 11 bases not matched to a gene. This CDR3 is built from 17 residues. Germline assignment: CDR1 LGHDT and CDR2 YNNKEL (reference sequence). CDR3 in amino acids: CASSQDMLRGGRYEQFF. The CDR3 DNA follows: TGTGCCAGCAGCCAAGATATGTTGCGGGGGGGCCGTTATGAGCAGTTCTTC.

This clonotype was picked up many times. This chain joins TRBV11-2 and TRBJ2-1, with 11 bases identical to TRBD2. The CDR3 totals 17 residues. CDR1 and CDR2 (germline): SGHAT, FQNNGV. The V gene end was trimmed by 1 base and the J gene end by 4 bases; junction bases not matched to a gene: 6. This CDR3 is CASSLGLAGTRYNEQFF. The CDR3 DNA reads TGTGCCAGCAGCTTAGGACTAGCGGGGACTAGGTACAATGAGCAGTTCTTC.

This clonotype was observed many times. This chain connects TRBV6-2 or TRBV6-3 to TRBJ2-1; 10 nucleotides line up with TRBD2. Unmatched junction bases numbered 10, after V lost 5 bases and J lost 9 bases. This CDR3 region has 15 residues. Germline V gene lookup returns CDR1 MNHEY and CDR2 SVGEGT. The CDR3, as DNA: TGTGCCAGCAGTCCCAGGAGCGGGGGGGCCTCTGAGCAGTTCTTC. Translated: CASSPRSGGASEQFF.

In this sample, this clonotype turned up many times. This sequence joins TRBV12-3 or TRBV12-4 and TRBJ2-1; D is perhaps TRBD2 (5 bases). Trimming took off 1 base at V and 0 bases at J, with 10 bases between the two ends. The CDR3 covers 16 residues. This CDR3 is CASSLEGSSSYNEQFF. DNA of the CDR3: TGTGCCAGCAGTTTAGAAGGGAGCAGCTCCTACAATGAGCAGTTCTTC.

This chain uses TRBV2 with TRBJ2-2; a possible D gene is TRBD2 (5 bases). Trimming removed 6 bases at V and 5 bases at J, with 10 bases between. The CDR3 extends over 13 amino acids. CDR1 is SNHLY, CDR2 FYNNEI, per germline. The CDR3 spells CASSQDWTGELFF. The CDR3 DNA sequence: TGTGCCAGCAGCCAGGACTGGACCGGGGAGCTGTTTTTT.

This clonotype has at least ten counts. The V gene is TRBV5-5, the J gene TRBJ2-1, with D hard to call. Trimming stripped 0 bases from V and 3 bases from J, with 10 bases between. The CDR3 length is 15 residues. The V gene's germline CDR1 is SGHKS and CDR2 YYEKEE (reference sequence). In nucleotides, the CDR3 is TGTGCCAGCAGCTTGGGAGGAAGTGGCTACAATGAGCAGTTCTTC. It specifies CASSLGGSGYNEQFF.

This clonotype came up a few times. The chain carries TRBV20-1 and TRBJ1-1, with D unresolved. The germline CDR1 and CDR2 sequences are DFQATT and SNEGSKA (reference sequence). CDR3 length equals 11 residues. The V end was cut by 6 bases, the J end by 2 bases, with 7 bases between. For the CDR3, the DNA is TGCAGTGCGTGGTTAAACACTGAAGCTTTCTTT. It yields the protein CSAWLNTEAFF.

This clonotype was counted many times. The chain joins TRBV12-3 or TRBV12-4 to TRBJ2-5, with TRBD1 matching over 8 bases. V shed 5 bases and J 4 bases; nucleotides not matched to a gene: 6. The CDR3 sequence is 14 residues long. The CDR3 reads CASSTGQGVETQYF. CDR3 DNA: TGTGCCAGCAGTACAGGACAGGGAGTAGAGACCCAGTACTTC.

The chain has TRBV28 and TRBJ2-2, with D hard to call. V shed 3 bases and J shed 9 bases, with 8 bases lying between them. CDR1 MDHEN and CDR2 SYDVKM come from the germline V gene. This CDR3 region has 12 residues. The chain's CDR3 is CASSLAKRELFF. In DNA, the CDR3 is TGTGCCAGCAGTTTGGCAAAGAGGGAGCTGTTTTTT.

This clonotype appeared many times. J is TRBJ2-7 and V is TRBV5-1; a possible D gene is TRBD1 (5 bases). The V gene lost 4 bases and the J gene lost 0 bases, with 17 bases spanning the gap. The CDR3 covers 16 residues. Germline assignment: CDR1 SGHRS and CDR2 YFSETQ. CDR3: CASSPRTREPSYEQYF. The CDR3 nucleotides read TGCGCCAGCAGCCCGCGGACCAGGGAACCCTCCTACGAGCAGTACTTC.

This clonotype was seen only a few times. J is TRBJ2-5 and V is TRBV3-1; TRBD2 matches at 8 bases. V was pared by 3 bases and J by 3 bases, with 3 bases of the junction left unmatched. Germline V gene sequence: CDR1 LGHDT, CDR2 YNNKEL (reference sequence). The CDR3 sequence is 14 residues long. The CDR3 DNA reads as TGTGCCAGCAGCCAGATTAGCGGGGAAGAGACCCAGTACTTC. Its protein product is CASSQISGEETQYF.

The chain employs TRBV11-2 and TRBJ2-5; 9 positions match TRBD1. Germline CDR1 SGHAT, CDR2 FQNNGV. The trim removed 1 base at V and 1 base at J, leaving 1 base unmatched. CDR3 size: 15 residues. DNA of the CDR3: TGTGCCAGCAGCTTAGGGGACAGGGTCCAAGAGACCCAGTACTTC. It translates to CASSLGDRVQETQYF.

The sample holds many counts of this clonotype. The chain is built from TRBV4-3 and TRBJ2-7; 7 bases line up with TRBD1. The germline gives CDR1 LGHNA, CDR2 YSLEER. V dropped 0 bases and J dropped 3; count of bases not matched to a gene: 5. There are 15 residues in the CDR3. CDR3 in amino acids: CASSQDETGHYEQYF. The CDR3 DNA reads as TGCGCCAGCAGCCAAGATGAGACAGGGCACTACGAGCAGTACTTC.

Only a few counts were recorded for this clonotype. The rearrangement links TRBV7-2 to TRBJ1-5; D is unclear. CDR3 size: 12 residues. Germline CDR1 reads SGHTA; CDR2 reads FQGNSA. Trimming removed 1 base from V and 9 bases from J, with 7 bases in between. CDR3 sequence reads: CASSLGSSPQHF. CDR3 coding DNA: TGTGCCAGCAGCTTAGGGAGCTCGCCCCAGCATTTT.

With regard to this clonotype: The junction and the germline gene differ at one end; a read error may be behind it. The chain is built from TRBV4-1 and TRBJ2-5, with D tentatively TRBD1 (6 bases). Germline lookup yields CDR1 MGHRA and CDR2 YSYEKL. There are 12 residues in the CDR3. The chain's CDR3 is CASSQGGETQYF. The CDR3 nucleotides are TGTGCCAGCTCACAGGGTGGAGAGACCCAGTACTTC.

This chain joins TRBV12-3 or TRBV12-4 and TRBJ1-1; D remains unclear. V was cut by 3 bases and J by 9 bases, with 8 bases left in between. The CDR3 length is 11 residues. In nucleotides, the CDR3 is TGTGCCAGCAGTTTTCTGAACAAAGCTTTCTTT. It translates to CASSFLNKAFF.

This chain links TRBV11-2 with TRBJ2-5, with a weak D call TRBD2 (5 bases). The CDR3 length is 12 residues. Germline loops: CDR1 SGHAT, CDR2 FQNNGV. Trimming removed 3 bases at V and 5 bases at J, with 7 bases between. CDR3 loop: CASSFGVETQYF. In nucleotides, the CDR3 is TGTGCCAGCAGCTTCGGGGTGGAGACCCAGTACTTC.

The sample holds many counts of this clonotype. The chain links TRBV9 to TRBJ2-1, with TRBD2 identical over 7 bases. CDR3 size: 16 residues. Germline-derived CDR1 and CDR2 are SGDLS and YYNGEE. V gave up 4 bases and J gave up 3 bases; unmatched junction bases: 10. The CDR3 DNA reads TGTGCCAGCAGCCCCTCCGGGGTAGCGGGCTACAATGAGCAGTTCTTC. Translating it yields CASSPSGVAGYNEQFF.

V is TRBV5-1 and J is TRBJ2-1, with TRBD2 matching 9 bases. Germline V gene sequence: CDR1 SGHRS, CDR2 YFSETQ. The CDR3 length is 20 residues. J gave up 0 bases and V 0 bases, and 13 bases lay outside the gene matches. The chain's CDR3 is CASSLAHLAGVIHSYNEQFF. The CDR3 nucleotides read TGCGCCAGCAGCTTGGCCCATTTAGCGGGGGTGATACACTCCTACAATGAGCAGTTCTTC.

There are a few counts of this clonotype. The CDR3 here is CASSDLGQGGHEQYV. Written as DNA, the CDR3 is TGTGCCAGCAGTGACCTCGGACAGGGTGGTCACGAGCAGTACGTC. The V and J genes are TRBV25-1 and TRBJ2-7; TRBD1 aligns across 8 bases. V shed 3 bases and J 5 bases; nucleotides not matched to a gene: 9. Germline-derived CDR1 and CDR2 are MGHDK and SYGVNS. The CDR3 loop spans 15 amino acids.

The table lists this clonotype with a few counts. The CDR3 DNA sequence: TGTGCCAGCAGCTTACTACAACTAGCGTTAAACGAGCAGTTCTTC. This translates into CASSLLQLALNEQFF. The chain combines TRBV7-9 with TRBJ2-1; 7 bases map to TRBD2. J gave up 10 bases and V 2 bases, and 11 bases lay outside the gene matches. CDR3 length: 15 amino acids. Germline V CDR1 and CDR2: SEHNR, FQNEAQ (reference sequence). The full variable domain, its missing parts supplied by reference TRBV7-9 and TRBJ2-1, is DTGVSQNPRHKITKRGQNVTFRCDPISEHNRLYWYRQTLGQGPEFLTYFQNEAQLEKSRLLSDRFSAERPKGSFSTLEIQRTEQGDSAMYLCASSLLQLALNEQFFGPGTRLTVL.

This clonotype was seen a handful of times. The V call is TRBV20-1, the J call TRBJ2-1, with 7 bases lining up with TRBD2. Per the germline V gene, CDR1 is DFQATT and CDR2 is SNEGSKA (reference sequence). The length of the CDR3 is 14 residues. Germline trimming cut 6 bases from V and 4 bases from J; bases unmatched to any gene: 9. The CDR3 loop is CSAAFGTTYNEQFF. DNA for the CDR3: TGCAGTGCGGCATTTGGGACTACATACAATGAGCAGTTCTTC.

This clonotype was counted between two and nine times. The chain employs TRBV18 and TRBJ1-1; D remains unclear. The CDR3 contains 14 residues. CDR1 and CDR2 from the germline V gene are KGHSH and LQKENI. The germline V and J ends were trimmed by 0 bases and 1 base, with 6 bases remaining between them. The CDR3 sequence is CASSPPGKNTEAFF. The CDR3 coding sequence is TGTGCCAGCTCACCACCCGGGAAGAACACTGAAGCTTTCTTT. Drawing the rest from reference TRBV18 and TRBJ1-1, the complete variable domain is NAGVMQNPRHLVRRRGQEARLRCSPMKGHSHVYWYRQLPEEGLKFMVYLQKENIIDESGMPKERFSAEFPKEGPSILRIQQVVRGDSAAYFCASSPPGKNTEAFFGQGTRLTVV.